These T cell receptor beta chains were read from a single sample in a study of shared clonotypes between healthy human individuals. This table comes from immunoSEQ multiplex PCR, and its TCRdb copy is limited to in-frame clones, with some not included. The sample contains 1.4 million or so clones, less than 99% of which appear only once. Material for sequencing was naive CD4+ T cells sorted from blood. These receptors all come from a man aged 25-45 years in good health. The CDR3 runs from the conserved cysteine through the conserved F or W. Fields, in order: V gene, D gene, J gene, CDR3 protein, CDR3 DNA. The D gene is left open where the match is weak.

TRBV6-1	TRBD2	TRBJ2-6	CASSAGLAGVPGANVLTF	TGTGCCAGCAGTGCGGGACTAGCGGGAGTTCCTGGGGCCAACGTCCTGACTTTC
TRBV6-6	.	TRBJ1-3	CASSYSSGSNGNTIYF	TGTGCCAGCAGTTACTCATCAGGGTCAAACGGAAACACCATATATTTT
TRBV21-1	.	TRBJ2-7	CASRGRPVVYEQYF	TGTGCCAGCAGGGGACGGCCGGTGGTCTACGAGCAGTACTTC
TRBV28	.	TRBJ1-5	CASSLLAGTQPQHF	TGTGCCAGCAGTTTATTGGCAGGGACTCAGCCCCAGCATTTT
TRBV7-9	.	TRBJ1-1	CASRVVGTTRGGTEAFF	TGTGCCAGCAGGGTCGTCGGAACTACAAGGGGAGGCACTGAAGCTTTCTTT
TRBV5-5	TRBD2	TRBJ2-7	CASSVGLAGTVYEQYF	TGTGCCAGCAGCGTGGGCCTAGCGGGGACCGTCTACGAGCAGTACTTC
TRBV5-4	.	TRBJ1-4	CASSSTGFEKLFF	TGTGCCAGCAGCTCGACAGGTTTTGAAAAACTGTTTTTT
TRBV9	TRBD2	TRBJ2-1	CASSVEGPGAGVYNEQFF	TGTGCCAGCAGCGTAGAGGGGCCCGGAGCGGGAGTCTACAATGAGCAGTTCTTC
TRBV2	.	TRBJ2-2	CASSNTGELFF	TGTGCCAGCAGTAACACCGGGGAGCTGTTTTTT
TRBV10-3	TRBD2	TRBJ2-7	CAIAAGIYEQYF	TGTGCCATCGCAGCGGGAATCTACGAGCAGTACTTC
TRBV7-9	TRBD2	TRBJ2-7	CASSRVAGSSYEQYF	TGTGCCAGCAGCAGAGTAGCGGGTAGCTCCTACGAGCAGTACTTC
TRBV28	.	TRBJ1-5	CASSFRGGTSQPQHF	TGTGCCAGCAGTTTTCGTGGAGGAACAAGTCAACCCCAGCATTTT
TRBV11-2	TRBD1	TRBJ1-5	CASSRTGRDNQPQHF	TGTGCCAGCAGCAGGACAGGCAGGGACAATCAGCCCCAGCATTTT
TRBV29-1	.	TRBJ2-5	CSVEPSLETQYF	TGCAGCGTTGAACCTAGCCTAGAGACCCAGTACTTC
TRBV5-4	.	TRBJ2-7	CASSLGGTSYEQYF	TGTGCCAGCAGCTTGGGAGGTACTTCCTACGAGCAGTACTTC
TRBV11-2	TRBD2	TRBJ2-7	CASSTPRTSGMNHYEQYF	TGTGCCAGCAGCACCCCTAGGACTAGCGGGATGAACCACTACGAGCAGTACTTC
TRBV30	.	TRBJ2-5	CAWSVPRIGGTQYF	TGTGCCTGGAGTGTACCAAGGATCGGTGGTACCCAGTACTTC
TRBV2	TRBD1	TRBJ2-1	CASSPGQGRNEQFF	TGTGCCAGCAGCCCTGGACAGGGGCGAAATGAGCAGTTCTTC
TRBV11-2	.	TRBJ2-3	CASSLGTITDTQYF	TGTGCCAGCAGTTTAGGGACCATAACAGATACGCAGTATTTT
TRBV7-8	TRBD1	TRBJ2-7	CASSSDRGTYEQYF	TGTGCCAGCAGCTCAGACAGGGGCACCTACGAGCAGTACTTC
TRBV15	.	TRBJ2-1	CATSSPPGYMSSYNEQFF	TGTGCCACCAGCAGCCCTCCGGGATATATGAGCTCCTACAATGAGCAGTTCTTC
TRBV7-2	.	TRBJ1-5	CASSPDGSNQPQHF	TGTGCCAGCAGCCCGGACGGTAGTAATCAGCCCCAGCATTTT